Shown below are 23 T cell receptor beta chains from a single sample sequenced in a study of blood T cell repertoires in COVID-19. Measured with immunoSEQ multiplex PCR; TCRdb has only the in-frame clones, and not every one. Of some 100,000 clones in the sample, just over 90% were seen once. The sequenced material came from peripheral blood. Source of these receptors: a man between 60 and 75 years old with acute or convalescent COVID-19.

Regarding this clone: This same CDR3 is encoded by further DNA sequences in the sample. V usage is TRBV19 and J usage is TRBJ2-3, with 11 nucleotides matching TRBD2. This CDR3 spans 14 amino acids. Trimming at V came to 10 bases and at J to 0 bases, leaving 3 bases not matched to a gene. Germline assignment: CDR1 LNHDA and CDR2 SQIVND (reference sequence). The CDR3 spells CATGTSGSTDTQYF. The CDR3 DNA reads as TGTGCCACTGGGACTAGCGGTAGCACAGATACGCAGTATTTT.

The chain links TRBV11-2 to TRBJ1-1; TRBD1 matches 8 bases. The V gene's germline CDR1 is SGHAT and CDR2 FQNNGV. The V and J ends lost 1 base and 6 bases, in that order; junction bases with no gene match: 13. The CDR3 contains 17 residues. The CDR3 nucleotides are TGTGCCAGCAGCTTAGGACGAGCAGGGGGCGTAGTGTCTGAAGCTTTCTTT. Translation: CASSLGRAGGVVSEAFF. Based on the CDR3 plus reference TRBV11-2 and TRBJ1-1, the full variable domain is EAGVAQSPRYKIIEKRQSVAFWCNPISGHATLYWYQQILGQGPKLLIQFQNNGVVDDSQLPKDRFSAERLKGVDSTLKIQPAKLEDSAVYLCASSLGRAGGVVSEAFFGQGTRLTVV.

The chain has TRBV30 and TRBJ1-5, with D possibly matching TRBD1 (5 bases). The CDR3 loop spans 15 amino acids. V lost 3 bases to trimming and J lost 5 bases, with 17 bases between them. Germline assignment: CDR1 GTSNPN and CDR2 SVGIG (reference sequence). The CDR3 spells CAWRPPGGYDQPQHF. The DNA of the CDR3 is TGTGCCTGGAGGCCCCCTGGGGGGTATGATCAGCCCCAGCATTTT.

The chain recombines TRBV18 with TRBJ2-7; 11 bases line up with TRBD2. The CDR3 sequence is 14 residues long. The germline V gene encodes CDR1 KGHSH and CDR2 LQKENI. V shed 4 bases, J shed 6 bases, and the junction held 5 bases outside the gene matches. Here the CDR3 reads CASSRVAGGFEQYV. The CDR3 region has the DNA TGTGCCAGCTCACGAGTAGCGGGAGGGTTCGAGCAGTACGTC.

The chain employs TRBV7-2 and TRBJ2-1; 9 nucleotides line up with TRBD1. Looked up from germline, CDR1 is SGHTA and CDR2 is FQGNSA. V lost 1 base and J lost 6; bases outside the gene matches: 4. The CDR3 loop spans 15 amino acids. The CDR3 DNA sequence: TGTGCCAGCAGCTTAGAAGGGACAGGGTTCAATGAGCAGTTCTTC. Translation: CASSLEGTGFNEQFF.

CDR3 DNA sequence: TGTGCCAGCAGTGTAGGGCTAGCAGTACACGAGCAGTACTTC. Translation: CASSVGLAVHEQYF. This sequence joins TRBV28 and TRBJ2-7; a possible D gene is TRBD2 (5 bases). Germline V gene data show CDR1 as MDHEN and CDR2 as SYDVKM. V was clipped by 5 bases and J by 5 bases, with 16 bases between them. The length of the CDR3 is 14 residues.

This CDR3 reads CASSLADRARGLPQHF. The CDR3 nucleotides read TGTGCCAGCAGCTTAGCGGACAGAGCGAGAGGGTTGCCCCAGCATTTT. The chain couples TRBV7-8 to TRBJ1-5; tentatively, D is TRBD1 (6 bases). The CDR3 is made up of 16 amino acids. CDR1 and CDR2 (germline): SGHVS, FQNEAQ. V gave up 0 bases and J gave up 9 bases, with 18 bases separating them.

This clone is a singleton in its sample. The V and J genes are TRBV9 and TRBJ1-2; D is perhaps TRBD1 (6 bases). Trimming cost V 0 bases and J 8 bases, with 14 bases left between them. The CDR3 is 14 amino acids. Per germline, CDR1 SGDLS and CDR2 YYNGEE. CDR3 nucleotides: TGTGCCAGCAGCGTAGGGAGCCCTACAGGGGGCTACACCTTC. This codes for CASSVGSPTGGYTF. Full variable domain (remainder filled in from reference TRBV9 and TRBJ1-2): DSGVTQTPKHLITATGQRVTLRCSPRSGDLSVYWYQQSLDQGLQFLIQYYNGEERAKGNILERFSAQQFPDLHSELNLSSLELGDSALYFCASSVGSPTGGYTFGSGTRLTVV.

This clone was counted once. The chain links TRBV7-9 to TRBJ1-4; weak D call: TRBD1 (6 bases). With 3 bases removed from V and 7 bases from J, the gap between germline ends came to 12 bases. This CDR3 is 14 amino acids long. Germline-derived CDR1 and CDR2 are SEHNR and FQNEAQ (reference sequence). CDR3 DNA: TGTGCCAGCAGCTTGGACGGGACATTTGAAAAACTGTTTTTT. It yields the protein CASSLDGTFEKLFF. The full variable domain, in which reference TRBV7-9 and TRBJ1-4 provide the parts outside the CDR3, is DTGVSQNPRHKITKRGQNVTFRCDPISEHNRLYWYRQTLGQGPEFLTYFQNEAQLEKSRLLSDRFSAERPKGSFSTLEIQRTEQGDSAMYLCASSLDGTFEKLFFGSGTQLSVL.

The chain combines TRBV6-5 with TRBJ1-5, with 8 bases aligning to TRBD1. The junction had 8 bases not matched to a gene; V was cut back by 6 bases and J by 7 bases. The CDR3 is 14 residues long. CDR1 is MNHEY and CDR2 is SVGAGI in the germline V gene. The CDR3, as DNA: TGTGCCAGCAGCCCGACAGGGGAGGACCAGCCCCAGCATTTT. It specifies CASSPTGEDQPQHF.

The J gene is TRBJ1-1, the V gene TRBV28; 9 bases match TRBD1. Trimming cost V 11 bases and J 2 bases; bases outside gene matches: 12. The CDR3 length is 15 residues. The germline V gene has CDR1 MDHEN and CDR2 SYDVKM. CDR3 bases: TGTGCCTCCGGGACAGGGCTTAATATAAACACTGAAGCTTTCTTT. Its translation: CASGTGLNINTEAFF.

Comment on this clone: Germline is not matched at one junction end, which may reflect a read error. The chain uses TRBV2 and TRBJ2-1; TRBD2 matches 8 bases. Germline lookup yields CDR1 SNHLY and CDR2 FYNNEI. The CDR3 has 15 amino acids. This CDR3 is CASREGSGIGNEQFF. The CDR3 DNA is TGTGCCAGCAGGGAAGGTAGCGGGATCGGCAATGAGCAGTTCTTC.

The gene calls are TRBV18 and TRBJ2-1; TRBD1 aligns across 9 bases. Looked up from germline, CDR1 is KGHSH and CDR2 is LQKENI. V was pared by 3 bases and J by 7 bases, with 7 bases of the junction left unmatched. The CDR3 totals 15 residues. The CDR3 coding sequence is TGTGCCAGCTCACCGGACAGGGGTTTTGAGAATGAGCAGTTCTTC. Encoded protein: CASSPDRGFENEQFF.

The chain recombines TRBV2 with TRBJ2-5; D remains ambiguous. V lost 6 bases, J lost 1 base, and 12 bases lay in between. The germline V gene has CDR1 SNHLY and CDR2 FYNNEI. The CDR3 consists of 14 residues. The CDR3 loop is CASRKRSGQETQYF. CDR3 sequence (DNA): TGTGCCAGCAGAAAACGCTCAGGCCAAGAGACCCAGTACTTC.

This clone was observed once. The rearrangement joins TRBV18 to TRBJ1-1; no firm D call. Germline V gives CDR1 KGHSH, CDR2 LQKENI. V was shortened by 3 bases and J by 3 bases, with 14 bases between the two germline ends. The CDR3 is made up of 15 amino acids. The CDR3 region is CASSPRRGFDTEAFF. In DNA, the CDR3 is TGTGCCAGCTCACCCCGTCGGGGTTTCGACACTGAAGCTTTCTTT.

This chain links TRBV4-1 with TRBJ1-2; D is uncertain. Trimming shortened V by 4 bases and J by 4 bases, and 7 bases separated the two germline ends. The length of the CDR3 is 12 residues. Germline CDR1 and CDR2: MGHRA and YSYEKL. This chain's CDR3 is CASSPGTYGYTF. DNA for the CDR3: TGCGCCAGCAGCCCAGGAACCTATGGCTACACCTTC.

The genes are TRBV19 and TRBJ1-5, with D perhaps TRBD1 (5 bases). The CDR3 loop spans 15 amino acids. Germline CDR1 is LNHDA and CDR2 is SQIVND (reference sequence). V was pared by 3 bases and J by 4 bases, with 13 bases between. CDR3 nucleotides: TGTGCCAGTAGTATCTATGACAGCTTTAATCAGCCCCAGCATTTT. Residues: CASSIYDSFNQPQHF.

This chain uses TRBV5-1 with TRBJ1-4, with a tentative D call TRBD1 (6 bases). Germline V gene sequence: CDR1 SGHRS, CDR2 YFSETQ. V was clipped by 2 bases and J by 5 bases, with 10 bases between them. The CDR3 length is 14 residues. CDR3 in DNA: TGCGCCAGCAGCTTACAGGGAGCAAATGAAAAACTGTTTTTT. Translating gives CASSLQGANEKLFF.

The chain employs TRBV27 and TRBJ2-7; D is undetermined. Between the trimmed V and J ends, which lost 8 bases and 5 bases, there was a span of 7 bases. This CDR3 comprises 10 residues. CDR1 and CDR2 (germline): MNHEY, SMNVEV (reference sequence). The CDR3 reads CASSLHEQYV. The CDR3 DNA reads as TGTGCCAGCTCTCTTCACGAGCAGTACGTC.

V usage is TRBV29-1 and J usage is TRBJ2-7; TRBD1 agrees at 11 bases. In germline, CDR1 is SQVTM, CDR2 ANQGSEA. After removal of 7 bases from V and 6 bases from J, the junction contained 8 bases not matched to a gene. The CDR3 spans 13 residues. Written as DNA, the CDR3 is TGCAGCGCACGGGGACAGGGGGGAGGCGAGCAGTACTTC. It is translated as CSARGQGGGEQYF.

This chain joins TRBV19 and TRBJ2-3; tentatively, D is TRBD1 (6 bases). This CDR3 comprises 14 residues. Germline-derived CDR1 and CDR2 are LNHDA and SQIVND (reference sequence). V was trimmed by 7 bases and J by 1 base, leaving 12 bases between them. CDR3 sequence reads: CASTLDSRTDTQYF. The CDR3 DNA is TGTGCCAGTACCCTGGACAGCCGCACAGATACGCAGTATTTT.

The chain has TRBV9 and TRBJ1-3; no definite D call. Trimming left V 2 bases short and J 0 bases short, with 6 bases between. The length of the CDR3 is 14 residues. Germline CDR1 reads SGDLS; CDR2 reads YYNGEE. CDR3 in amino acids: CASSVLDSGNTIYF. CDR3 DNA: TGTGCCAGCAGCGTTTTAGACTCTGGAAACACCATATATTTT.

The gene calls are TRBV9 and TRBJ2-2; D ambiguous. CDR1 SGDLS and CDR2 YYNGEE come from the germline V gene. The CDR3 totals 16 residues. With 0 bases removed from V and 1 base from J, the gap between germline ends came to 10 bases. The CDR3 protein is CASSVASYRNTGELFF. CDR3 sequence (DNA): TGTGCCAGCAGCGTAGCGTCCTACCGGAACACCGGGGAGCTGTTTTTT. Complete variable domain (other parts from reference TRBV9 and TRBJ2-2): DSGVTQTPKHLITATGQRVTLRCSPRSGDLSVYWYQQSLDQGLQFLIQYYNGEERAKGNILERFSAQQFPDLHSELNLSSLELGDSALYFCASSVASYRNTGELFFGEGSRLTVL.